Listed here are 2 T cell receptor beta chains from one sample, sequenced in a study of T-cell memory formation after mild COVID-19. MiXCR, applied by TCRdb to the 5' RACE reads, yields one record per CDR3 protein. The table lists 130,000 to 150,000 distinct CDR3 sequences, 19% of them singletons. Sequencing was performed on PBMCs or a T cell subset sorted from them (not recorded which). Receptors were obtained from an adult woman who had mild COVID-19 (a few samples of this study predate the infection). Cell type and time point are not known.

The V and J genes are TRBV5-1 and TRBJ2-1, with D unclear. The germline V gene encodes CDR1 SGHRS and CDR2 YFSETQ. The CDR3 consists of 16 residues. The germline V and J ends were trimmed by 1 base and 0 bases, with 11 bases remaining between them. CDR3 amino acids: CASSLSYSPSYNEQFF. The CDR3 coding sequence is TGCGCCAGCAGCTTGTCGTACTCCCCCTCCTACAATGAGCAGTTCTTC.

This clonotype has only a few counts. The chain carries TRBV29-1 and TRBJ1-1; D unclear. The length of the CDR3 is 13 residues. V was clipped by 3 bases and J by 0 bases, with 8 bases between them. Germline V CDR1 and CDR2: SQVTM, ANQGSEA. The CDR3 spells CSVELDLNTEAFF. CDR3 coding DNA: TGCAGCGTTGAGCTCGACCTGAACACTGAAGCTTTCTTT.